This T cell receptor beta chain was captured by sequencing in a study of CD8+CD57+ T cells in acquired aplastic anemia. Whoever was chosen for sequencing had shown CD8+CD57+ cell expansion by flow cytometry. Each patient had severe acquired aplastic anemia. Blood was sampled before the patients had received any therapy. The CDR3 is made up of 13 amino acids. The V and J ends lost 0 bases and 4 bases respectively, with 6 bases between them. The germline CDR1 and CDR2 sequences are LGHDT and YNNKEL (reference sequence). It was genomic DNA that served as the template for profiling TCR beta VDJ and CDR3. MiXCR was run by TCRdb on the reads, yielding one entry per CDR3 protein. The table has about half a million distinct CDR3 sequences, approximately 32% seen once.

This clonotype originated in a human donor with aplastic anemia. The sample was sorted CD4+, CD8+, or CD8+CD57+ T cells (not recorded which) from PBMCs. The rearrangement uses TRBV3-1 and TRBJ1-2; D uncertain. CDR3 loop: CASSQDSLYGYTF. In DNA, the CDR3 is TGTGCCAGCAGCCAAGATAGCCTCTATGGCTACACCTTC.